The 7 T cell receptor beta chains below all came from one sample that was sequenced in a study of cytomegalovirus exposure and HLA in healthy donors. PCR used 60 Vbeta primers and 13 Jbeta primers. Some clones are missing from TCRdb's copy, which holds only in-frame ones; the method was immunoSEQ multiplex PCR. The sample shows 140,000 to 150,000 clones, 65% to 80% of them seen only once. The sample taken for sequencing was PBMCs. The receptors shown here come from a woman in her thirties or forties in good health and CMV-seronegative.

The J gene is TRBJ2-3, the V gene TRBV9, with a tentative D call TRBD1 (6 bases). CDR1 is SGDLS and CDR2 is YYNGEE in the germline V gene. The CDR3 loop spans 13 amino acids. Trimming removed 8 bases at V and 0 bases at J, with 10 bases between. CDR3 in amino acids: CASTGQSTDTQYF. The CDR3 nucleotides read TGTGCCAGTACTGGACAGAGCACAGATACGCAGTATTTT.

The rearrangement links TRBV6-4 to TRBJ2-1; the match to TRBD2 covers 11 bases. Germline V CDR1 and CDR2: MRHNA, SNTAGT. The CDR3 covers 14 residues. J gave up 5 bases and V 5 bases, and 2 bases lay outside the gene matches. In DNA, the CDR3 is TGTGCCAGCAGTCTAGCGGGAGGAAACAATGAGCAGTTCTTC. Protein: CASSLAGGNNEQFF.

This clone was recorded once. V usage is TRBV2 and J usage is TRBJ1-1, with D unresolved. V was trimmed by 7 bases and J by 3 bases, leaving 9 bases between them. This CDR3 has 12 residues. CDR1 is SNHLY and CDR2 is FYNNEI in the germline V gene. The CDR3 protein is CASMGRDTEAFF. For the CDR3, the DNA is TGTGCCAGCATGGGGAGGGACACTGAAGCTTTCTTT.

The rearrangement links TRBV15 to TRBJ1-4; 10 bases align to TRBD1. Trimming removed 0 bases from V and 6 bases from J; junction bases left unmatched: 4. The germline V gene has CDR1 LNHNV and CDR2 YYDKDF (reference sequence). This CDR3 has 16 residues. The CDR3 DNA sequence: TGTGCCACCAGCAGAGATACAGGGACAGGGGATGAAAAACTGTTTTTT. This codes for CATSRDTGTGDEKLFF. The full variable domain, with the rest looked up from reference TRBV15 and TRBJ1-4, is DAMVIQNPRYQVTQFGKPVTLSCSQTLNHNVMYWYQQKSSQAPKLLFHYYDKDFNNEADTPDNFQSRRPNTSFCFLDIRSPGLGDTAMYLCATSRDTGTGDEKLFFGSGTQLSVL.

The chain joins TRBV19 to TRBJ2-2; tentatively, D is TRBD1 (6 bases). The germline V gene encodes CDR1 LNHDA and CDR2 SQIVND (reference sequence). The length of the CDR3 is 13 residues. V dropped 3 bases and J dropped 7 bases, with 9 bases sitting between them. The CDR3 region has the DNA TGTGCCAGTAGTATCAGGGGAAACGGGGAGCTGTTTTTT. It specifies CASSIRGNGELFF.

The chain recombines TRBV19 with TRBJ1-1, with unresolved D. The V gene's germline CDR1 is LNHDA and CDR2 SQIVND (reference sequence). Trimming removed 3 bases from V and 4 bases from J, with 15 bases in between. The CDR3 totals 15 residues. CDR3 sequence (DNA): TGTGCCAGTAGTATCACCGGGTTCGAAAGCACTGAAGCTTTCTTT. Residues: CASSITGFESTEAFF.

This chain uses TRBV10-3 with TRBJ2-7, with a weak D call TRBD2 (6 bases). The ends were cut back, 11 bases at V and 3 bases at J, with 17 bases in the middle. The CDR3 runs to 13 residues. CDR1 ENHRY and CDR2 SYGVKD come from the germline V gene. For the CDR3, the DNA is TGTGCCCACCCCGGGAGCCAACGCTACGAGCAGTACTTC. It yields the protein CAHPGSQRYEQYF.